This entry is about one T cell receptor (beta chain). This specimen belongs to a study of blood T cell repertoires in COVID-19. For the study at large: Samples taken during acute and convalescent COVID-19 were collected in the United States, Italy and Spain. From T cells, B-cell-depleted T cells, or PBMCs came the material, which was cDNA or gDNA.

This CDR3 contains 20 residues. The germline V gene encodes CDR1 ENHRY and CDR2 SYGVKD. With V trimmed by 8 bases and J by 5 bases, 22 bases remained unmatched. Per the authors' pipeline: Estimation of nucleated cell counts was performed using reference gene primer amplification. Sequenced by immunoSEQ multiplex PCR; TCRdb stores in-frame clones only, minus some. V, J and clone size derive from that table, while D and trimming were established from the DNA sequence. This table holds 200,000 or so clones, roughly 88% found once. The gene calls are TRBV10-3 and TRBJ2-7; 15 positions agree with TRBD2. Specimen: peripheral blood. The source is a human donor in a cohort sampled during active COVID-19. CDR3 loop: CAIGGGGKPGLAGGVDEQYF. The CDR3 DNA is TGTGCCATCGGGGGGGGTGGCAAACCGGGACTAGCGGGAGGAGTTGACGAGCAGTACTTC.